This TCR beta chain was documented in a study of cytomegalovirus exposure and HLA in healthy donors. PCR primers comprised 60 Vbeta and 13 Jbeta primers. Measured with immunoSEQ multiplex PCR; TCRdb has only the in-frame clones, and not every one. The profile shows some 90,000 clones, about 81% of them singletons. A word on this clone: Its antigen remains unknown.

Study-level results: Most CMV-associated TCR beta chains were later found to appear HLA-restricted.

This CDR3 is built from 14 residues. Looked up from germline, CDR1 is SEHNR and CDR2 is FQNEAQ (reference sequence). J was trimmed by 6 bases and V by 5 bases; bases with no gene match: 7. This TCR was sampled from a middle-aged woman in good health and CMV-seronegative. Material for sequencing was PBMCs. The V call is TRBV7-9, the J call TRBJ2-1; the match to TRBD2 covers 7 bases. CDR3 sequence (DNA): TGTGCCAGCAGCAGACTAGCAGTTACCAATGAGCAGTTCTTC. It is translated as CASSRLAVTNEQFF.